Listed below are T cell receptor beta chains from one sample, sequenced in a study of shared clonotypes between healthy human individuals. TCRdb's copy holds only in-frame clones and misses some; the assay was immunoSEQ multiplex PCR. The sample consists of 1,500,000 or so clones, approximately 98.5% of them appearing once. Material for sequencing was naive CD4+ T cells sorted from blood. The receptors shown here come from a man between 25 and 39 years old in good health. CDR3s include the opening cysteine and the closing phenylalanine or tryptophan. D genes are given only for firm matches. Clone size is not always given. Where it is, it says once, few, many or a class for expanded clones.

size,V,J,D,CDR3,DNA
NA,TRBV28,TRBJ2-2,TRBD2,CASSFRLAGIPTGELFF,TGTGCCAGCAGTTTTCGACTAGCGGGCATACCCACTGGGGAGCTGTTTTTT
NA,TRBV19,TRBJ1-5,NA,CASSADSNQPQHF,TGTGCCAGTAGTGCTGATAGCAATCAGCCCCAGCATTTT
NA,TRBV18,TRBJ2-1,NA,CASSPGRVRGLSYNEQFF,TGTGCCAGCTCACCAGGGCGTGTCAGGGGATTGTCCTACAATGAGCAGTTCTTC
NA,TRBV5-6,TRBJ2-7,NA,CASSRGQSFYEQYF,TGTGCCAGCAGCCGAGGACAGAGTTTCTACGAGCAGTACTTC
NA,TRBV28,TRBJ2-4,NA,CATSGLAKNIQYF,TGTGCCACCTCCGGGCTAGCCAAAAACATTCAGTACTTC
NA,TRBV9,TRBJ2-2,NA,CASSVTTPATADDTGELFF,TGTGCCAGCAGCGTAACCACGCCCGCAACAGCGGATGACACCGGGGAGCTGTTTTTT
NA,TRBV14,TRBJ1-1,NA,CASSQEQGSAFF,TGTGCCAGCAGCCAAGAACAGGGCTCAGCTTTCTTT
once,TRBV6-1,TRBJ1-4,TRBD1,CASSVQDRAEKLFF,TGTGCCAGCAGTGTGCAGGACAGGGCTGAAAAACTGTTTTTT
NA,TRBV10-3,TRBJ2-6,NA,CAISERASGANVLTF,TGTGCCATCAGTGAGAGGGCCTCTGGGGCCAACGTCCTGACTTTC
NA,TRBV7-8,TRBJ2-5,TRBD2,CASSLRKRGTSGSQETQYF,TGTGCCAGCAGCTTAAGAAAAAGAGGGACTAGCGGGAGTCAAGAGACCCAGTACTTC
NA,TRBV6-6,TRBJ2-7,NA,CASSDSSVYEQYF,TGTGCCAGCAGCGATTCCAGCGTCTACGAGCAGTACTTC
NA,TRBV6-1,TRBJ2-2,TRBD2,CASSVVVAGTGELFF,TGTGCCAGCAGTGTGGTAGTAGCGGGCACCGGGGAGCTGTTTTTT
NA,TRBV27,TRBJ1-1,NA,CASSMSRARPEAFF,TGTGCCAGCAGCATGAGCAGAGCGCGGCCTGAAGCTTTCTTT
NA,TRBV18,TRBJ2-7,NA,CASSPGSGRNHHF,TGTGCCAGCTCACCAGGTTCGGGGCGAAATCACCACTTC
NA,TRBV29-1,TRBJ2-1,NA,CSVVGGNPYNEQFF,TGCAGCGTTGTAGGAGGGAACCCCTACAATGAGCAGTTCTTC